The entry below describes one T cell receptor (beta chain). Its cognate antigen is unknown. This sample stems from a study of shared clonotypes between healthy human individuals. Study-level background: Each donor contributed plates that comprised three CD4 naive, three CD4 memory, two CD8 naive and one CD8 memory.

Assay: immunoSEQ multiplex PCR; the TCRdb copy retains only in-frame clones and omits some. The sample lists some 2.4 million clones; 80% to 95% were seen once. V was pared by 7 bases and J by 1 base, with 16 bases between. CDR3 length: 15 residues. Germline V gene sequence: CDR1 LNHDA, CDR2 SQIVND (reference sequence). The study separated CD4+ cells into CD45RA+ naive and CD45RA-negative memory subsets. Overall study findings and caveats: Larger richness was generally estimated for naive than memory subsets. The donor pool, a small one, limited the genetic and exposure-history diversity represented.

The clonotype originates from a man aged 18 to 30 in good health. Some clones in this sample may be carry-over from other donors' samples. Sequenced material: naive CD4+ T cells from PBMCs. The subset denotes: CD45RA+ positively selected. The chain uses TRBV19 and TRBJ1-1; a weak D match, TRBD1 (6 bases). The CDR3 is CASTPLDRQNTEAFF. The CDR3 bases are TGTGCCAGTACCCCATTGGACAGACAGAACACTGAAGCTTTCTTT.